This T cell receptor beta chain was captured in a study of control samples from healthy donors and cancer patients (dated by TCRdb to the early 2020s). This clone occurred once. The antigen this receptor binds is unknown. Qualities for individual bases were not recorded, and no much larger clone is one base off. Including the terminal cysteine and phenylalanine, the CDR3 comprises 13 residues. The read is trimmed to its CDR3 DNA, 39 bases read in frame from base 1. Deletion took 0 bases off V and 5 bases off J, with a span of 5 bases between the germline ends. CDR1 and CDR2 are read off the germline V gene as SGHRS and YFSETQ. Library preparation used the immunoSEQ multiplex PCR assay. The table was pulled from immuneACCESS by TCRdb, which kept in-frame rearrangements only. Such tables lose some clones; where checked, under half of the loss comes from unresolved V genes, and the rest has no known cause. The sample table contains 95,000 to 130,000 clones; only one count was recorded for 70% to 90% of them. The biggest ten clones account for about 2.1% of the sample.

The origin of this receptor is a woman aged 70-85 years in good health. The chain is assembled from TRBV5-1 and TRBJ2-2; there is no confident call for the D gene. Material for sequencing was blood. The DNA is as follows: TGCGCCAGCAGCTTGGCCAGGACCGGGGAGCTGTTTTTT. Translated, this gives CASSLARTGELFF.